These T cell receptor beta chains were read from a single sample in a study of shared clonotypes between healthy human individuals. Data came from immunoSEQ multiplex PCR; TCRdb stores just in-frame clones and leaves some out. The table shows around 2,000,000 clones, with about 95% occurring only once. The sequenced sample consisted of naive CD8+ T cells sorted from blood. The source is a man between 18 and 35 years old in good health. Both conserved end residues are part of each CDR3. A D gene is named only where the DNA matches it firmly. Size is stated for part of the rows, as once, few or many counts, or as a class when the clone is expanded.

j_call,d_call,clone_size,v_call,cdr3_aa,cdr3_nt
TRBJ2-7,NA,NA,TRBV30,CAWSIIGNEQYF,TGTGCCTGGAGTATTATAGGGAACGAGCAGTACTTC
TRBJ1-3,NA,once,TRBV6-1,CASAYGSGNTIYF,TGTGCCAGTGCCTACGGGTCTGGAAACACCATATATTTT
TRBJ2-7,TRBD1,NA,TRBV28,CASSLLGQRPLEQYF,TGTGCCAGCAGTTTGTTGGGACAGAGACCTCTCGAGCAGTACTTC
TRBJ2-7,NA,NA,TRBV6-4,CAITRGTVSYEQYF,TGTGCCATCACAAGGGGGACGGTCTCCTACGAGCAGTACTTC
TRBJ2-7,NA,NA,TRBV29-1,CSVESGRGYEQYF,TGCAGCGTTGAATCGGGGCGGGGCTACGAGCAGTACTTC
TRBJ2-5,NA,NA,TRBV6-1,CASSENDSFPKETQYF,TGTGCCAGCAGTGAAAACGACAGCTTCCCGAAAGAGACCCAGTACTTC
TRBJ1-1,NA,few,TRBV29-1,CSVVIAEAFF,TGCAGCGTTGTTATTGCTGAAGCTTTCTTT
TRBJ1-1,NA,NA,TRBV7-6,CASSLDDGMNTEAFF,TGTGCCAGCAGCTTAGACGACGGGATGAACACTGAAGCTTTCTTT
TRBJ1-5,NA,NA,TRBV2,CASSEGGLSIPQHF,TGTGCCAGCAGTGAGGGCGGCCTTTCGATCCCCCAGCATTTT
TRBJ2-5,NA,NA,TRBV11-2,CATSEGPQETQYF,TGTGCCACCTCGGAGGGACCCCAAGAGACCCAGTACTTC
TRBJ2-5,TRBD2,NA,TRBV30,CAWSSSGGPYQETQYF,TGTGCCTGGAGTTCTAGCGGGGGGCCCTATCAAGAGACCCAGTACTTC
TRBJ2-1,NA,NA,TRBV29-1,CSVEDLGFWQFF,TGCAGCGTTGAAGATCTTGGCTTCTGGCAGTTCTTC
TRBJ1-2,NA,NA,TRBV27,CASSLGPGTRYGYTF,TGTGCCAGCAGTCTCGGCCCCGGGACCCGTTATGGCTACACCTTC
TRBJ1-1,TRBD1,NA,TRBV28,CASSLRTGPEAFF,TGTGCCAGCAGTTTAAGGACAGGGCCTGAAGCTTTCTTT
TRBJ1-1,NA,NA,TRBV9,CASSPMMGPEAFF,TGTGCCAGCAGCCCTATGATGGGGCCTGAAGCTTTCTTT
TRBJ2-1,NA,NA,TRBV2,CASSETRIYEQFF,TGTGCCAGCAGTGAAACCCGTATCTATGAGCAGTTCTTC
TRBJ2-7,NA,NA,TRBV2,CASSDEPSYEQYF,TGTGCCAGTTCGGACGAGCCCTCCTACGAGCAGTACTTC
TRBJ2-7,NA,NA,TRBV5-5,CASSIWTDSEQYF,TGTGCCAGCAGCATCTGGACAGACAGCGAGCAGTACTTC
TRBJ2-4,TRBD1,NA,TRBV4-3,CASSQLQGAGIQYF,TGCGCCAGCAGCCAATTACAGGGGGCCGGCATTCAGTACTTC
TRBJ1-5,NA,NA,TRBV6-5,CASSGGTGQPQHF,TGTGCCAGCAGTGGAGGGACCGGGCAGCCCCAGCATTTT
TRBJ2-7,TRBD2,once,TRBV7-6,CASSFASGSIYEQYF,TGTGCCAGCAGCTTCGCTAGCGGGAGTATCTACGAGCAGTACTTC
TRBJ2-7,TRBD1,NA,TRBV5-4,CASSLGQGDFNPYEQYF,TGTGCCAGCAGCTTGGGACAGGGGGATTTTAATCCCTACGAGCAGTACTTC
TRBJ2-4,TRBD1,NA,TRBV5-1,CASSSRGGSVRDRPSEAKNIQYF,TGCGCCAGCAGCTCGCGAGGAGGTTCGGTCCGGGACAGGCCCTCTGAGGCCAAAAACATTCAGTACTTC
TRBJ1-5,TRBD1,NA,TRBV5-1,CASSRGPGQGSPQPQHF,TGCGCCAGCAGCCGGGGTCCGGGACAGGGAAGTCCTCAGCCCCAGCATTTT
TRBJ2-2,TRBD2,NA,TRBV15,CATGRLAGGPGELFF,TGTGCCACCGGGCGACTAGCGGGGGGACCCGGGGAGCTGTTTTTT
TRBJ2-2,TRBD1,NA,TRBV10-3,CAISETRDRPLNTGELFF,TGTGCCATCAGTGAGACCCGGGACAGGCCGCTGAACACCGGGGAGCTGTTTTTT
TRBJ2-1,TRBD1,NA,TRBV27,CASSFWGQGRENEQFF,TGTGCCAGCAGTTTTTGGGGACAGGGAAGGGAAAATGAGCAGTTCTTC
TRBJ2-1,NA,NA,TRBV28,CASSAQGHPGQFF,TGTGCCAGCAGTGCCCAGGGACACCCCGGCCAGTTCTTC
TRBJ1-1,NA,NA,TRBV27,CASRREVLNTEAFF,TGTGCCAGCAGACGGGAGGTTTTGAACACTGAAGCTTTCTTT
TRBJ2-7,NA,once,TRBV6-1,CASSEVDLSSYEQYF,TGTGCCAGCAGTGAAGTGGACCTCTCCTCCTACGAGCAGTACTTC
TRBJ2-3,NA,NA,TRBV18,CASSPGGNTDTQYF,TGTGCCAGCTCACCGGGGGGCAACACAGATACGCAGTATTTT
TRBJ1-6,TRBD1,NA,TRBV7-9,CASTPGQANSPLHF,TGTGCCAGCACTCCGGGACAGGCCAATTCACCCCTCCACTTT
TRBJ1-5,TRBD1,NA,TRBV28,CASSPRQGGNQPQHF,TGTGCCAGCAGTCCCCGACAGGGGGGGAATCAGCCCCAGCATTTT
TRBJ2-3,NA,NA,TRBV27,CASSLTVGADTQYF,TGTGCCAGCAGTTTGACGGTAGGGGCAGATACGCAGTATTTT
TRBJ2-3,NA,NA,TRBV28,CASSITADTQYF,TGTGCCAGCAGTATTACAGCGGATACGCAGTATTTT
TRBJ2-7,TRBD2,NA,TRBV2,CASSEAVGAGGPFEQYF,TGTGCCAGCAGTGAAGCCGTAGGAGCGGGAGGGCCCTTCGAGCAGTACTTC
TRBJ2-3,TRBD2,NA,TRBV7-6,CASSLGAGTSGYTDTQYF,TGTGCCAGCAGCTTAGGGGCCGGGACTAGCGGGTACACAGATACGCAGTATTTT
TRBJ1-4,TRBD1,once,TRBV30,CACSPGTGFEKLFF,TGTGCCTGTAGTCCCGGGACAGGGTTTGAAAAACTGTTTTTT
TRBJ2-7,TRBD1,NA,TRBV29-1,CSVAGGLLAEQYF,TGCAGCGTAGCAGGGGGCCTACTAGCCGAGCAGTACTTC
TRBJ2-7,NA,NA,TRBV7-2,CASSSFYENTYEQYF,TGTGCCAGCAGTTCCTTCTACGAAAATACCTACGAGCAGTACTTC
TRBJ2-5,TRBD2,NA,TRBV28,CASSLPGSGAPPGETQYF,TGTGCCAGCAGCCTCCCGGGGAGCGGGGCCCCCCCGGGGGAGACCCAGTACTTC
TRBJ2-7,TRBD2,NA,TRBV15,CATSRSGEGGYEQYF,TGTGCCACCAGTCGTAGCGGGGAAGGCGGTTACGAGCAGTACTTC
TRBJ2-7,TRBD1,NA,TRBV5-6,CASSSLGTDYEQYF,TGTGCCAGCAGCTCCCTAGGGACAGACTACGAGCAGTACTTC
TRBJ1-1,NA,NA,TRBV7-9,CASSLGVTEAFF,TGTGCCAGCAGCTTGGGGGTAACTGAAGCTTTCTTT
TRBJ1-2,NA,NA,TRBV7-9,CASSLGEGGYTF,TGTGCCAGCAGCTTAGGGGAGGGTGGCTACACCTTC
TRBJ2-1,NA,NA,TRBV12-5,CASGQPVSYNEQFF,TGTGCTAGTGGCCAGCCAGTCTCCTACAATGAGCAGTTCTTC
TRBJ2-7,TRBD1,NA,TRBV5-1,CASSSSTGGTSYEQYF,TGCGCCAGCAGCTCAAGTACAGGGGGCACCTCCTACGAGCAGTACTTC
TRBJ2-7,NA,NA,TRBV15,CATSRGGLYEQYF,TGTGCCACCAGCAGAGGGGGGCTCTACGAGCAGTACTTC
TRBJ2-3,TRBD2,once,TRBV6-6,CASSYLWEGYTDTQYF,TGTGCCAGCAGTTACCTGTGGGAGGGGTACACAGATACGCAGTATTTT
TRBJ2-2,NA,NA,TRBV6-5,CASSRDPGELFF,TGTGCCAGCAGCCGCGACCCCGGGGAGCTGTTTTTT
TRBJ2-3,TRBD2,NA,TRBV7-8,CASSSGLAGARTDTQYF,TGTGCCAGCAGCTCAGGACTAGCGGGGGCCCGCACAGATACGCAGTATTTT
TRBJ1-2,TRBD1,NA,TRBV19,CASSINQGQINYGYTF,TGTGCCAGTAGTATTAACCAGGGACAGATCAACTATGGCTACACCTTC
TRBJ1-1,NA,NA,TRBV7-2,CASTQRGSLFMNTEAFF,TGTGCCAGCACCCAGAGGGGATCACTTTTCATGAACACTGAAGCTTTCTTT
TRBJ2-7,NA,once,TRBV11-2,CASSLSASLSYEQYF,TGTGCCAGCAGCTTATCGGCTAGCCTCTCCTACGAGCAGTACTTC